This record looks at one T cell receptor (beta chain) sequence and its context. TCRdb's copy holds only in-frame clones and misses some; the assay was immunoSEQ multiplex PCR. The sample comprises 45,000 to 60,000 clones, about 82% of which are singletons, and more than 4.5% rests with the top ten. The sample originates from a study of technical replicates of blood from a few donors. V dropped 1 base and J dropped 7 bases, with 14 bases sitting between them. Germline V lookup: CDR1 LGHNT, CDR2 FRNRAP. The CDR3 consists of 16 residues. The rearrangement joins TRBV12-5 to TRBJ1-6; TRBD1 might be the D (6 bases). The source of this sequence is a human donor in good health. Some clones in this sample may be carry-over from other donors' samples. Sequencing input: PBMCs. In DNA form, the CDR3 reads TGTGCTAGTGGTTTGGCAACAGGGCAGGGCAATTCACCCCTCCACTTT. Its translation is CASGLATGQGNSPLHF.